The rows below give T cell receptor beta chains drawn from one sample of a study of early T cells in non-severe SARS-CoV-2 infection. One entry per CDR3 protein, called by TCRdb with MiXCR from the 5' RACE reads. Of just under 65,000 distinct CDR3 sequences detected, more than 5.5% appear once; the ten largest clones hold 3.4%. This specimen was whole blood, taken at baseline. These receptors were obtained from an adult who was a healthcare worker with PCR-confirmed SARS-CoV-2 infection or an uninfected control (not recorded which). Each CDR3 is given with its conserved first and last residue. A D gene is named only where the DNA matches it firmly. Only some rows state a clone size, as once, few, many or a class for expanded clones.

>TRBV10-3|.|TRBJ2-4|.
TGTGCCATCAGTGACGTTGGGAAAAACATTCAGTACTTC
CAISDVGKNIQYF
>TRBV11-1|many|TRBJ1-5|.
TGCGCCAGCAGCTTAAGTGGGCCTGGGCAGCCCCAGCATTTT
CASSLSGPGQPQHF
>TRBV4-1|many|TRBJ2-1|TRBD1
TGCGCCAGCAGCCAAGCGCAGGGGGCATCCTACAATGAGCAGTTCTTC
CASSQAQGASYNEQFF
>TRBV28|many|TRBJ1-3|.
TGTGCCAGCAGTTTGGACTCAATCTCTGGAAACACCATATATTTT
CASSLDSISGNTIYF
>TRBV18|many|TRBJ2-7|.
TGTGCCAGCTCAGCGTCGGAGACCTCAATCTACGAGCAGTACTTC
CASSASETSIYEQYF
>TRBV28|.|TRBJ2-7|.
TGTGCCAGCAATTCCTTTACCATCCACGAGCAGTACTTC
CASNSFTIHEQYF
>TRBV7-8|.|TRBJ1-4|.
TGTGCCAGCAGCTTATTAAGGGTTTTAGCTCACCCTACAACTAATGAAAAACTGTTTTTT
CASSLLRVLAHPTTNEKLFF
>TRBV10-3|many|TRBJ1-2|.
TGTGCCACAAAAACAGATAACTATGGCTACACCTTC
CATKTDNYGYTF
>TRBV5-8|few|TRBJ2-7|.
TGTGCCAGCAGCTTGGGGTGGCAGGGTTCGTACGAGCAGTACTTC
CASSLGWQGSYEQYF
>TRBV28|.|TRBJ2-7|.
TGTGCCAGCAGTTTAGGAGCAGGGTCCTACGAGCAGTACTTC
CASSLGAGSYEQYF
>TRBV3-1|.|TRBJ1-2|.
TGTGCCAGCAGCAAGCGACAGGATGAAAGCTACACCTTC
CASSKRQDESYTF
>TRBV28|.|TRBJ2-5|.
TGTGCCAGCAGTTCGGGGGCTTCGCAAGAGACCCAGTACTTC
CASSSGASQETQYF
>TRBV20-1|many|TRBJ2-1|.
TGCAGTGCTGGGTGGGGTGTGAGCTACAATGAGCAGTTCTTC
CSAGWGVSYNEQFF
>TRBV20-1|.|TRBJ2-7|TRBD2
TGCAGTGCTCCACGGGGGGACTTTGAGCAGTACTTC
CSAPRGDFEQYF
>TRBV12-3/TRBV12-4|many|TRBJ2-1|TRBD2
TGTGCCAGCAGTTTGGGGCGACTAGCGAGCTCCTACAATGAGCAGTTCTTC
CASSLGRLASSYNEQFF
>TRBV20-1|many|TRBJ2-3|TRBD1
TGCAGTGCCGAGGGGGCCGCAGATACGCAGTATTTT
CSAEGAADTQYF
>TRBV2|few|TRBJ1-4|.
TGTGCCAGCAGGCTACAGGGTACTAATGAAAAACTGTTTTTT
CASRLQGTNEKLFF
>TRBV11-2|few|TRBJ1-5|.
TGTGCCAGCAGCCTGACAGATGATCAGCCCCAGCATTTT
CASSLTDDQPQHF
>TRBV25-1|many|TRBJ1-6|TRBD1
TGTGCCAGCAGGGTCGGACAGGGGGCTAAGAATTCACCCCTCCACTTT
CASRVGQGAKNSPLHF
>TRBV20-1|many|TRBJ2-1|.
TGCAGTGCTAGAAAAACTAGGAATGAGCAGTTCTTC
CSARKTRNEQFF
>TRBV5-5|many|TRBJ2-2|.
TGTGCCAGCAGCTTTTCAGTAAACACCGGGGAGCTGTTTTTT
CASSFSVNTGELFF
>TRBV29-1|many|TRBJ2-3|.
TGCAGCGTTGAAAGGGGGATTGGCGCAGATACGCAGTATTTT
CSVERGIGADTQYF
>TRBV28|.|TRBJ2-1|.
TGTGCCAGCAGTTTCCTTGACAGTGAGCAGTTCTTC
CASSFLDSEQFF
>TRBV18|many|TRBJ1-1|.
TGTGCCAGCTCACCCTCGCACGGGTTAGCTTTCTTT
CASSPSHGLAFF
>TRBV29-1|many|TRBJ2-1|TRBD2
TGCAGCGTTGTACTAGCGGTGAGTCCCAATGAGCAGTTCTTC
CSVVLAVSPNEQFF
>TRBV7-2|.|TRBJ1-4|TRBD1
TGTGCCAGCAGCCGTCCGACAGGGCAAACTGAAAAACTGTTTTTT
CASSRPTGQTEKLFF
>TRBV6-1|many|TRBJ2-1|TRBD1
TGTGCCAGTGGACAGGGTTCTTTAGTTTTCTTCAATGAGCAGTTCTTC
CASGQGSLVFFNEQFF
>TRBV6-6|many|TRBJ1-5|TRBD1
TGTGCCAGCAGTTACTCGTTCCTAAAGGACAGGGAGGCAGAACAGCCCCAGCATTTT
CASSYSFLKDREAEQPQHF
>TRBV29-1|many|TRBJ2-3|.
TGCAGCGGACGCGATTGGGGGGTGTTTAGCACAGATACGCAGTATTTT
CSGRDWGVFSTDTQYF
>TRBV12-3/TRBV12-4|.|TRBJ2-3|TRBD1
TGTGCCAGCAGGGGACAGTCGGACACAGATACGCAGTATTTT
CASRGQSDTDTQYF
>TRBV19|many|TRBJ2-1|.
TGTGCCAGTAGTATTAGTTCTGGCAGCACTCTTTACAATGAGCAGTTCTTC
CASSISSGSTLYNEQFF
>TRBV27|many|TRBJ1-5|.
TGTGCCAGCAGCGAGGGACACTCGGGTCAGCCCCAGCATTTT
CASSEGHSGQPQHF
>TRBV12-2|many|TRBJ2-1|.
TGTGCAAGTCGCTTAGCGCAGCTAGCGAAGTACAATGAGCAGTTCTTC
CASRLAQLAKYNEQFF
>TRBV5-1|many|TRBJ1-1|.
TGCGCCAGCAGCTTGGGACCGGCGAACACTGAAGCTTTCTTT
CASSLGPANTEAFF
>TRBV11-2|.|TRBJ2-1|.
TGTGCCAGCAGTCCTACGCATGAACCGTACAATGAGCAGTTCTTC
CASSPTHEPYNEQFF
>TRBV5-6|many|TRBJ1-6|TRBD1
TGTGCCAGCAGCCAAAGAGGACAGGGGGGCTCACCCCTCCACTTT
CASSQRGQGGSPLHF
>TRBV20-1|many|TRBJ2-7|.
TGCAGTGCTAGTTGGCTAGGGGTCTCCTACGAGCAGTACTTC
CSASWLGVSYEQYF
>TRBV6-6|many|TRBJ2-5|.
TGTGCCAGCAGTTGGTCCGGGGCTAGCGCAGAGACCCAGTACTTC
CASSWSGASAETQYF
>TRBV29-1|.|TRBJ2-4|.
TGCAGCGTCCTGACGGGAAGTACCAAAAACATTCAGTACTTC
CSVLTGSTKNIQYF
>TRBV6-5|few|TRBJ1-1|.
TGTGCCAGCAGTTCCCGGAACACTGAAGCTTTCTTT
CASSSRNTEAFF
>TRBV7-2|.|TRBJ1-1|.
TGTGCCAGCAGCAAAGGTAGGAGGACTGAAGCTTTCTTT
CASSKGRRTEAFF
>TRBV24-1|many|TRBJ2-5|.
TGTGCCACCAGTGACCCCTGGAGACAAGAGACCCAGTACTTC
CATSDPWRQETQYF
>TRBV6-6|many|TRBJ2-7|.
TGTGCCAGCAGTTACTCTGGGAGTGGGGGCTTCCCGCACTTC
CASSYSGSGGFPHF
>TRBV18|many|TRBJ1-2|TRBD1
TGTGCCAGCTCACCAAGGACAGGGGAAGGCTACACCTTC
CASSPRTGEGYTF
>TRBV7-8|many|TRBJ1-3|TRBD1
TGTGCCAGCAGCTTGACGGGACAGGGCGGGAGAAACACCATATATTTT
CASSLTGQGGRNTIYF
>TRBV28|.|TRBJ2-7|.
TGTGCCAGCAGTTTACCCGGGACGGTGTACGAGCAGTACTTC
CASSLPGTVYEQYF
>TRBV19|many|TRBJ2-2|.
TGTGCCAGTAGTATAGTTCCTTACTTGAACACCGGGGAGCTGTTTTTT
CASSIVPYLNTGELFF
>TRBV20-1|many|TRBJ2-2|TRBD2
TGCAGTGCTAGAGATCTAGCGGGAGGGCCGGCCGGGGAGCTGTTTTTT
CSARDLAGGPAGELFF
>TRBV29-1|many|TRBJ2-5|.
TGCAGCGTTGAAGACAGGGGAACCCAGTACTTC
CSVEDRGTQYF
>TRBV28|many|TRBJ1-4|.
TGTGCCAGCAGGACCATGGCTGGAAATCGGGAAGATGAAAAACTGTTTTTT
CASRTMAGNREDEKLFF
>TRBV20-1|.|TRBJ1-1|.
TGCAGTGCTTCCTATTCGGGACACAACACTGAAGCTTTCTTT
CSASYSGHNTEAFF
>TRBV20-1|.|TRBJ2-1|TRBD2
TGCAGTGCTAGCGGGAGGAGGAATGAGCAGTTCTTC
CSASGRRNEQFF
>TRBV19|few|TRBJ1-2|.
TGTGCCAGTAGTATGAGTACAGTCAATAACTATGGCTACACCTTC
CASSMSTVNNYGYTF